Presented here are 3 T cell receptor beta chains from one specimen sequenced in a study of blood T cell repertoires in COVID-19. The protocol was immunoSEQ multiplex PCR, while the TCRdb copy is restricted to in-frame clones and leaves out a portion. The sample consists of some 170,000 clones, approximately 78% of them appearing once. Sequencing was carried out using PBMCs or T cells enriched from blood (not recorded which). Source of these receptors: a woman aged 45-59 years who had recovered from COVID-19.

The chain has TRBV24-1 and TRBJ2-2; weak D call: TRBD2 (6 bases). The CDR3 runs to 17 residues. V was trimmed by 1 base and J by 4 bases, leaving 15 bases between them. CDR1 and CDR2 from the germline V gene are KGHDR and SFDVKD. Here the CDR3 DNA reads TGTGCCACCAGTGATTTTTCCGGCTGGGGAGGCACCGGGGAGCTGTTTTTT. Amino acids: CATSDFSGWGGTGELFF.

This clone turned up a few times. The chain employs TRBV14 and TRBJ1-6; D gene uncertain. The germline CDR1 and CDR2 sequences are SGHDN and FVKESK. The CDR3 runs 12 residues. The V gene lost 1 base and the J gene lost 15 bases, with 10 bases spanning the gap. The CDR3 here is CASSQVNGLLHF. For the CDR3, the DNA is TGTGCCAGCAGCCAAGTTAATGGGCTCCTCCACTTT.

V is TRBV15 and J is TRBJ2-1; 11 bases line up with TRBD2. Germline V gene lookup returns CDR1 LNHNV and CDR2 YYDKDF (reference sequence). This CDR3 is 17 amino acids long. V was pared by 1 base and J by 4 bases, with 6 bases of the junction left unmatched. The CDR3 loop reads CATSRVSSGRSYNEQFF. In DNA form, the CDR3 reads TGTGCCACCAGCAGAGTGTCTAGCGGGAGGTCTTACAATGAGCAGTTCTTC.